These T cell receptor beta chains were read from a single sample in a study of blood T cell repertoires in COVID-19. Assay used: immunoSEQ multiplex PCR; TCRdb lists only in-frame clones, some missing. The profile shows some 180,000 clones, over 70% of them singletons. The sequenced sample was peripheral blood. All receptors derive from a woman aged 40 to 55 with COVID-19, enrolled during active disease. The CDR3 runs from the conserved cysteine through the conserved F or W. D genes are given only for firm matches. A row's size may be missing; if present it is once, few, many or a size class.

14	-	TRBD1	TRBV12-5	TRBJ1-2	CASGFGTGAYGYTF	TGTGCTAGTGGTTTTGGGACAGGGGCCTATGGCTACACCTTC
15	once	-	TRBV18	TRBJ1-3	CASSPQTGSGNTIYF	TGTGCCAGCTCACCACAAACAGGCTCTGGAAACACCATATATTTT
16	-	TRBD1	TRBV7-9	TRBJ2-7	CASSLALGQHSYEQYF	TGTGCCAGCAGCTTAGCGTTGGGACAGCACTCCTACGAGCAGTACTTC
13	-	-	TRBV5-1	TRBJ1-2	CASKRGINYGYTF	TGCGCCAGCAAAAGGGGGATTAACTATGGCTACACCTTC
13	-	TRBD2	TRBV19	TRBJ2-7	CASSPGEGYEQYF	TGTGCCAGTAGTCCCGGGGAGGGGTACGAGCAGTACTTC
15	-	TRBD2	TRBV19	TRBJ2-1	CASSTGTSGITEQFF	TGTGCCAGTAGTACCGGGACTAGCGGGATTACTGAGCAGTTCTTC
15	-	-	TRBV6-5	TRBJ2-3	CASRLTADGTDTQYF	TGTGCCAGCAGGCTGACAGCAGATGGGACAGATACGCAGTATTTT
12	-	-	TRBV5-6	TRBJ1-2	CASSLQTGTYTF	TGTGCCAGCAGCTTACAAACAGGAACCTACACCTTC
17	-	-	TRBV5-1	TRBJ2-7	CASSLLPGTGVSYEQYF	TGCGCCAGCAGCTTATTGCCCGGGACTGGAGTATCCTACGAGCAGTACTTC
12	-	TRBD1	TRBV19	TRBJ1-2	CATQQGWLSYTF	TGTGCCACTCAACAGGGGTGGCTTAGCTACACCTTC
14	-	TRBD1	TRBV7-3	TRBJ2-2	CASSWDSETGELFF	TGTGCCAGCAGCTGGGACAGTGAGACCGGGGAGCTGTTTTTT
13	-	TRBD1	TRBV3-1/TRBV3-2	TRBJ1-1	CASSQARQGAAFF	TGTGCCAGCAGCCAAGCTCGACAGGGCGCAGCTTTCTTT
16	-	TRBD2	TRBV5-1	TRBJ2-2	CASSPKSGKNTGELFF	TGCGCCAGCAGCCCCAAGAGCGGGAAGAACACCGGGGAGCTGTTTTTT
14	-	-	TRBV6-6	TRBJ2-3	CASSYSQFTDTQYF	TGTGCCAGCAGTTACTCCCAATTCACAGATACGCAGTATTTT
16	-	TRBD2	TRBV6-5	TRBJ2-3	CASSLLAGGSTDTQYF	TGTGCCAGCAGTTTACTAGCGGGAGGGAGCACAGATACGCAGTATTTT
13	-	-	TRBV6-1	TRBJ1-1	CASSEAGGTEAFF	TGTGCCAGCAGTGAAGCAGGGGGCACTGAAGCTTTCTTT
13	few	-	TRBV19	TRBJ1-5	CASSRAEGQPQHF	TGTGCCAGTAGTCGGGCAGAGGGACAGCCCCAGCATTTT
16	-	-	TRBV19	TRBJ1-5	CASSIDSSHSNQPQHF	TGTGCCAGTAGTATAGATTCGAGTCATAGCAATCAGCCCCAGCATTTT
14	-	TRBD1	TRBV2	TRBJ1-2	CASSLRDRGTGYTF	TGTGCCAGCAGTCTACGGGACAGGGGGACTGGCTACACCTTC
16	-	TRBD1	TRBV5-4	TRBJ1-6	CASSRRQGQGNSPLHF	TGTGCCAGCAGCCGAAGACAGGGCCAGGGGAATTCACCCCTCCACTTT
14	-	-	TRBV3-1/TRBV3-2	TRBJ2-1	CASSQVGGYNEQFF	TGTGCCAGCAGCCAAGTCGGGGGTTACAATGAGCAGTTCTTC
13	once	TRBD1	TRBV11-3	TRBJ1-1	CASSSYRGAEAFF	TGTGCCAGCAGCTCGTACAGGGGAGCTGAAGCTTTCTTT